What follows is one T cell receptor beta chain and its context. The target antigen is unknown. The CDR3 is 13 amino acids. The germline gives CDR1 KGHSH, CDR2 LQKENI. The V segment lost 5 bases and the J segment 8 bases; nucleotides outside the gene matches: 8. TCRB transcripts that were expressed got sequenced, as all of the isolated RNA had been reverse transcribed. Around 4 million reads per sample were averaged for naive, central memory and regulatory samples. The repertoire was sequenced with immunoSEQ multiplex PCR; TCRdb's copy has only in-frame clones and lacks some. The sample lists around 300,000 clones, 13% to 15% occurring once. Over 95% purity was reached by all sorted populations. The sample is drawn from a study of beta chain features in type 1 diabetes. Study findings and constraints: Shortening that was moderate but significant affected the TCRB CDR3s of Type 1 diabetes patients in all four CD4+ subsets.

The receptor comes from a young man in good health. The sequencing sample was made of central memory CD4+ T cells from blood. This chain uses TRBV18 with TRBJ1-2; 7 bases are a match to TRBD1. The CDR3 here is CASSGDRTRGYTF. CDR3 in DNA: TGTGCCAGCTCAGGGGACAGAACTAGGGGCTACACCTTC.